This T cell receptor (beta chain) was identified during a study of blood T cell repertoires in COVID-19. Method: immunoSEQ multiplex PCR; TCRdb's copy keeps in-frame clones and lacks some. Among approximately 300,000 clones, approximately 92% were seen once, and the ten largest hold about a fifth. V shed 6 bases and J 0 bases; nucleotides not matched to a gene: 10. In germline, CDR1 is SGHRS, CDR2 YFSETQ. The CDR3 contains 17 residues. Individuals drawn from 24 US areas were roughly 18 to 95 years old. Before being deemed recovered, Cohort 3 donors had two negative PCRs, clearance, or symptom resolution.

The TCR comes from a woman in her thirties who had recovered from COVID-19. Sample: PBMCs or T cells enriched from blood (not recorded which). The chain is built from TRBV5-1 and TRBJ2-1, with 9 bases that match TRBD1. The CDR3 nucleotides are TGCGCCAGCACCCCGGGACAGGGCTCTCTCTCCTACAATGAGCAGTTCTTC. As protein: CASTPGQGSLSYNEQFF.